The 13 T cell receptor beta chains in this list originate from one sample, sequenced in a study of esophageal squamous cell carcinoma under preoperative chemotherapy. Sample time point: before preoperative PTX-NDP chemotherapy. TCRdb redid the calling of the PCR reads with MiXCR, one entry per CDR3 protein. The repertoire holds just over 30,000 distinct CDR3 sequences, less than 55% seen once, with approximately 12% in the top ten. The biological material was taken from a patient given preoperative chemotherapy. All receptors derive from a human donor with esophageal squamous cell carcinoma. The donor label of this sample is uncertain.

This clonotype was picked up many times. The V call is TRBV7-2, the J call TRBJ1-4; possibly TRBD1 for D (5 bases). Germline loops: CDR1 SGHTA, CDR2 FQGNSA. Trimming took 7 bases from V and 5 from J, leaving 14 bases between them. The CDR3 extends over 14 amino acids. The CDR3 sequence: CASKKGQENEKLFF. The DNA for the CDR3 is TGTGCCAGCAAGAAGGGGCAGGAGAATGAAAAACTGTTTTTT. The entire variable domain, with the rest obtained from reference TRBV7-2 and TRBJ1-4, is as follows: GAGVSQSPSNKVTEKGKDVELRCDPISGHTALYWYRQSLGQGLEFLIYFQGNSAPDKSGLPSDRFSAERTGGSVSTLTIQRTQQEDSAVYLCASKKGQENEKLFFGSGTQLSVL.

This chain links TRBV7-2 with TRBJ2-3; 9 bases fit TRBD1. CDR3 length: 15 residues. Germline lookup yields CDR1 SGHTA and CDR2 FQGNSA. With V trimmed by 5 bases and J by 2 bases, 5 bases remained unmatched. The CDR3 region has the DNA TGTGCCAGCAGCCCCCGACAGGGGGACACAGATACGCAGTATTTT. Translating it yields CASSPRQGDTDTQYF.

The chain combines TRBV5-6 with TRBJ2-1, with 7 bases that match TRBD2. In germline, CDR1 is SGHDT, CDR2 YYEEEE. V was clipped by 0 bases and J by 7 bases; unmatched bases: 10. The CDR3 has 16 amino acids. The CDR3 reads CASSLAWTRGDNEQFF. CDR3 bases: TGTGCCAGCAGCTTGGCATGGACTCGGGGGGATAATGAGCAGTTCTTC.

This clonotype was picked up many times. The rearrangement joins TRBV12-3 or TRBV12-4 to TRBJ2-1; D possibly uses TRBD1 or TRBD2 (6 bases each). This CDR3 is 13 amino acids long. The V end was cut by 6 bases, the J end by 7 bases, with 13 bases between. The CDR3 sequence: CASRPGGGNEQFF. The CDR3, as DNA: TGTGCCAGCAGACCTGGAGGGGGGAATGAGCAGTTCTTC.

This chain uses TRBV20-1 with TRBJ2-3, with D perhaps TRBD1 (7 bases). Trimming shortened V by 0 bases and J by 6 bases, and 10 bases separated the two germline ends. Germline CDR1 is DFQATT and CDR2 is SNEGSKA (reference sequence). The CDR3 extends over 13 amino acids. Here the CDR3 reads CSARDRGVDTQYF. CDR3 nucleotides: TGCAGTGCTAGAGACAGGGGGGTGGATACGCAGTATTTT.

V usage is TRBV12-3 or TRBV12-4 and J usage is TRBJ2-4; D possibly corresponds to TRBD2 (6 bases). The CDR3 totals 14 residues. The CDR3 loop is CAGIGRGAKKIQYF. The CDR3 DNA reads TGTGCGGGGATCGGGCGCGGGGCCAAAAAGATCCAGTACTTC.

V gene TRBV7-6 combines with J gene TRBJ2-5; 7 nucleotides agree with TRBD2. Germline CDR1 and CDR2: SGHVS and FNYEAQ. The CDR3 contains 16 residues. With V trimmed by 5 bases and J by 1 base, 10 bases remained unmatched. This chain's CDR3 is CASSGMGGGGQETQYF. As DNA, the CDR3 is TGTGCCAGCAGCGGGATGGGGGGGGGTGGCCAAGAGACCCAGTACTTC.

Details on this clonotype: One junction end does not reproduce the germline sequence, and a read error may be involved. This chain connects TRBV7-3 to TRBJ2-3; 7 bases align to TRBD2. CDR1 and CDR2 (germline): SGHTA, FQGTGA. This CDR3 has 16 amino acids. The CDR3 loop reads CASRLFGGSGTDTQYF. The DNA for the CDR3 is TGTGCCAGCAGGTTGTTCGGCGGGAGCGGCACAGATACGCAGTATTTC.

This clonotype was recorded at least ten times. In DNA, the CDR3 is TGTGCCAGCAGCCCGTCCTCCTACGAGCAGTTCTTC. This codes for CASSPSSYEQFF. The V call is TRBV7-2, the J call TRBJ2-1; D remains unclear. There are 12 residues in the CDR3. Trimming left V 5 bases short and J 10 bases short, with 12 bases between. CDR1 is SGHTA, CDR2 FQGNSA, per germline. Full variable domain (remainder filled in from reference TRBV7-2 and TRBJ2-1): GAGVSQSPSNKVTEKGKDVELRCDPISGHTALYWYRQSLGQGLEFLIYFQGNSAPDKSGLPSDRFSAERTGGSVSTLTIQRTQQEDSAVYLCASSPSSYEQFFGPGTRLTVL.

As to this clonotype: One junction end disagrees with the germline gene, perhaps due to a read error. The rearrangement joins TRBV6-1 to TRBJ2-4; 9 bases map to TRBD2. Germline V lookup: CDR1 MNHNS, CDR2 SASEGT. The CDR3 consists of 18 residues. Here the CDR3 DNA reads TGTGCCAGCAGGCCGGGGGGAGCGGGGGGCTGTGACCAAGACATCCAGTACTTC. Its protein is CASRPGGAGGCDQDIQYF.

The V and J genes are TRBV7-4 and TRBJ2-3, with D perhaps matching TRBD1 (5 bases). CDR3 length: 15 amino acids. Germline V gene sequence: CDR1 SGHVT, CDR2 SQSDAQ. Trimming took off 5 bases at V and 14 bases at J, with 26 bases between the two ends. The CDR3 loop reads CASSRKTANTEALYF. The CDR3 DNA sequence: TGTGCCAGCAGCCGGAAGACAGCGAACACCGAGGCGCTGTATTTT.

This clonotype was counted ten times or more. With a much larger clone just one base away, this may be a read error. V and J are TRBV6-1 and TRBJ2-1; TRBD1 agrees at 7 bases. V lost 2 bases, J lost 13 bases, and 14 bases stayed unmatched. The germline gives CDR1 MNHNS, CDR2 SASEGT. This CDR3 is built from 15 residues. The CDR3 spells CASSELNGQEDTQFF. CDR3 DNA: TGTGCCAGCAGTGAATTGAATGGACAGGAAGATACCCAGTTCTTC.

This chain joins TRBV7-6 and TRBJ2-5; 7 bases align to TRBD2. Germline V lookup: CDR1 SGHVS, CDR2 FNYEAQ. V gave up 3 bases and J gave up 8 bases; unmatched junction bases: 24. The CDR3 totals 19 residues. CDR3 in DNA: TGTGCCAGCAGCTTGGATCCGGGCCTCGGCGGGGGTGACCAAAACACCCAGTACTTC. The encoded protein is CASSLDPGLGGGDQNTQYF.